This T cell receptor (beta chain) was found in a study of response to subunit inactivated influenza vaccine (dated by TCRdb to about 2018). Background on the whole study: To follow how T cells responded to a trivalent subunit inactivated influenza vaccine, the researchers relied on deep quantitative profiling of the T cell receptor repertoire. Beyond this particular receptor, the publication reports: It was suggested by the authors that each seasonal influenza vaccination may recruit only a limited number of new T cells.

The germline V gene supplies CDR1 SGHAT and CDR2 FQNNGV. V is shortened by 1 base, J by 4 bases, and the region joining them spans 11 bases. From the cysteine through the phenylalanine, the CDR3 covers 14 amino acids. CDR3 DNA only is kept here, 42 bases in frame from base 1. With regard to this clonotype: Its antigen is not yet known. The input lacks base qualities; no much larger clone sits a single base away.

Library creation used RT-PCR. Instrument used: Illumina HiSeq 2500. Starting from the raw public reads, TCRdb applied fastp trimming at Q25, assembled clones with MiXCR and retained in-frame beta chains. Under each unique CDR3 protein, matching rows form one entry showing the most common genes and DNA. For this sample there are about 780,000 distinct CDR3 sequences; about a fifth appear just once. Around 9.9% of the sample goes to the ten largest clones. Here the sequenced sample was PBMCs from blood, taken less than 6 days after vaccination. The sequence came from a man aged 45-65 years who received an inactivated influenza vaccine. Donor details come from another sample of the same person, matched by shared clones. The rearrangement joined TRBV11-2 to TRBJ2-7; perhaps TRBD1 is the D gene, with 5 bases matching. The CDR3 region reads CASSLGFQGYEQYF. Here is the DNA: TGTGCCAGCAGCTTAGGCTTCCAGGGATACGAGCAGTACTTC.